This T cell receptor beta chain was sequenced for a study of blood T cells in healthy people across ages. PCR was performed a second time for about 7 to 11 cycles using a sample-barcoded 5' primer and a J-beta primer mix. Each sample provided no less than 3 million CDR3-containing paired-end reads. TCRdb re-called the 5' RACE reads through MiXCR, storing one row per CDR3 protein. Here the sample spans about 1.8 million distinct CDR3 sequences, about 50% being singletons. Study conclusions and caveats: Researchers judged that diversity estimates from one million T cells fell short of true values. Naive and antigen-experienced cells were not separated, limiting conclusive comparison.

As for this clonotype: Its antigen is still unknown.

The V and J ends lost 0 bases and 4 bases respectively, with 12 bases between them. Germline V gives CDR1 MDHEN, CDR2 SYDVKM. The CDR3 contains 15 residues. The sequence derives from a woman in her thirties or forties in good health. The chain is built from TRBV28 and TRBJ2-5; maybe TRBD1 (7 bases). The sequencing input was blood. CDR3 amino acids: CASSLWTGRRETQYF. As DNA, the CDR3 is TGTGCCAGCAGTTTATGGACAGGGAGGCGAGAGACCCAGTACTTC.